Each of the 21 T cell receptor beta chains below was sequenced from the same sample in a study of blood T cell repertoires in COVID-19. Assay used: immunoSEQ multiplex PCR; TCRdb lists only in-frame clones, some missing. The sample lists fewer than 250,000 clones, about 91% occurring once. Sequencing was done on a sample of PBMCs or T cells enriched from blood (not recorded which). The receptors were sampled from a woman in her fifties or sixties with acute COVID-19.

A remark on this clone: Germline and junction disagree at one end, which may indicate a read error. The V gene is TRBV4-1, the J gene TRBJ1-4; D ambiguous. The CDR3 consists of 13 residues. Germline CDR1 MGHRA, CDR2 YSYEKL. CDR3 amino acids: CASSQDPNGKLFF. As DNA, the CDR3 is TGCGCCAGCAGCCAAGATCCTAATGGAAAACTGTTTTTT.

This clone was observed a few times. The V call is TRBV30, the J call TRBJ2-7; unclear D gene. Germline V gene data show CDR1 as GTSNPN and CDR2 as SVGIG (reference sequence). The V end lost 3 bases, the J end lost 5 bases, and 17 bases lay between the germline ends. This CDR3 has 14 amino acids. CDR3 in amino acids: CAWRTPGTWDEQYF. The CDR3 bases are TGTGCCTGGAGGACCCCGGGTACATGGGACGAGCAGTACTTC.

CDR3 DNA: TGTGCCAGCAGCTTAGGAGGAGGACTAGTACGGTTCTTC. Its translation: CASSLGGGLVRFF. The rearrangement joins TRBV11-2 to TRBJ2-1; 7 nucleotides align to TRBD2. Germline CDR1 SGHAT, CDR2 FQNNGV. The junction had 9 bases not matched to a gene; V was cut back by 1 base and J by 15 bases. This CDR3 is 13 amino acids long.

The chain links TRBV7-3 to TRBJ2-3; perhaps TRBD2 as D (5 bases). V gave up 4 bases and J gave up 6 bases, with 14 bases separating them. Germline CDR1 reads SGHTA; CDR2 reads FQGTGA. This CDR3 comprises 14 residues. For the CDR3, the DNA is TGTGCCAGCAGCTCCTTTGCTCCGGGGGATACGCAGTATTTT. Translated: CASSSFAPGDTQYF.

The CDR3 region has the DNA TGTGCCAGCAGCCAAGCGCCAGGGTTTAGCAATCAGCCCCAGCATTTT. This encodes CASSQAPGFSNQPQHF. The V gene is TRBV14, the J gene TRBJ1-5; tentative D call: TRBD1 (5 bases). CDR1 is SGHDN and CDR2 is FVKESK in the germline V gene. V shed 1 base and J shed 0 bases, with 10 bases lying between them. The CDR3 consists of 16 residues.

The genes are TRBV4-1 and TRBJ2-2; the match to TRBD2 covers 7 bases. J was trimmed by 1 base and V by 2 bases; bases with no gene match: 1. Germline loops: CDR1 MGHRA, CDR2 YSYEKL. The CDR3 consists of 15 residues. This CDR3 reads CASSQWGGNTGELFF. DNA for the CDR3: TGCGCCAGCAGCCAATGGGGGGGGAACACCGGGGAGCTGTTTTTT.

The chain uses TRBV7-8 and TRBJ2-5; weak D call: TRBD2 (6 bases). This CDR3 has 18 amino acids. The V end was cut by 2 bases, the J end by 0 bases, with 19 bases between. Germline CDR1 SGHVS, CDR2 FQNEAQ. As DNA, the CDR3 is TGTGCCAGCAGCTTATTATTTGGGAGGCTGAAGTACCAAGAGACCCAGTACTTC. This translates into CASSLLFGRLKYQETQYF.

This chain uses TRBV18 with TRBJ1-2; 10 nucleotides agree with TRBD1. Trimming removed 6 bases from V and 8 bases from J; junction bases left unmatched: 12. The CDR3 runs 15 residues. In germline, CDR1 is KGHSH, CDR2 LQKENI. CDR3 coding DNA: TGTGCCAGCTCGACGGGAACGGGACAGGGGCGCGGCTACACCTTC. As protein: CASSTGTGQGRGYTF.

The V gene is TRBV18, the J gene TRBJ1-6, with TRBD1 matching 9 bases. The length of the CDR3 is 16 residues. Unmatched junction bases numbered 4, after V lost 3 bases and J lost 4 bases. Germline V gives CDR1 KGHSH, CDR2 LQKENI. CDR3 bases: TGTGCCAGCTCACCGCTCGGACAGGGGTATAATTCACCCCTCCACTTT. It encodes CASSPLGQGYNSPLHF.

The chain has TRBV7-3 and TRBJ1-1; D is possibly TRBD1 (6 bases). This CDR3 contains 14 residues. V was cut by 3 bases and J by 1 base, with 9 bases left in between. The germline gives CDR1 SGHTA, CDR2 FQGTGA. The CDR3 loop is CASSFTQGNTEAFF. The CDR3 coding sequence is TGTGCCAGCAGCTTCACACAGGGGAACACTGAAGCTTTCTTT.

This chain joins TRBV28 and TRBJ1-5, with TRBD1 matching 7 bases. Per germline, CDR1 MDHEN and CDR2 SYDVKM. With V trimmed by 6 bases and J by 7 bases, 15 bases remained unmatched. This CDR3 has 16 amino acids. This chain's CDR3 is CASSSPRQGSAQPQHF. In nucleotides, the CDR3 is TGTGCCAGCAGCTCCCCCCGACAGGGATCGGCACAGCCCCAGCATTTT. Full variable domain (rest looked up from reference TRBV28 and TRBJ1-5): DVKVTQSSRYLVKRTGEKVFLECVQDMDHENMFWYRQDPGLGLRLIYFSYDVKMKEKGDIPEGYSVSREKKERFSLILESASTNQTSMYLCASSSPRQGSAQPQHFGDGTRLSIL.

The chain combines TRBV30 with TRBJ1-1, with 10 bases matching TRBD1. The V and J ends lost 5 bases and 3 bases, in that order; junction bases with no gene match: 3. Per germline, CDR1 GTSNPN and CDR2 SVGIG (reference sequence). CDR3 length: 13 amino acids. Here the CDR3 DNA reads TGTGCCTGGGACAGGGGGCAGGACACTGAAGCTTTCTTT. It yields the protein CAWDRGQDTEAFF.

The genes are TRBV6-6 and TRBJ1-1, with 7 bases that match TRBD1. CDR1 is MNHNY, CDR2 SVGAGI, per germline (reference sequence). CDR3 length: 12 amino acids. Unmatched junction bases numbered 2, after V lost 6 bases and J lost 4 bases. CDR3 nucleotides: TGTGCCAGCAGGGCAGGGGGCACTGAAGCTTTCTTT. Its protein is CASRAGGTEAFF.

The genes are TRBV15 and TRBJ1-3; D unclear. The CDR3 contains 15 residues. The germline V gene encodes CDR1 LNHNV and CDR2 YYDKDF (reference sequence). The germline V and J ends were trimmed by 3 bases and 3 bases, with 12 bases remaining between them. The CDR3 reads CATSSPSGFGNTIYF. CDR3 in DNA: TGTGCCACCAGCAGTCCCTCGGGGTTTGGAAACACCATATATTTT. The complete variable domain, with remaining parts taken from reference TRBV15 and TRBJ1-3, reads DAMVIQNPRYQVTQFGKPVTLSCSQTLNHNVMYWYQQKSSQAPKLLFHYYDKDFNNEADTPDNFQSRRPNTSFCFLDIRSPGLGDTAMYLCATSSPSGFGNTIYFGEGSWLTVV.

This clone was counted a few times. V usage is TRBV4-1 and J usage is TRBJ1-6; TRBD1 might be the D (6 bases). The germline V gene has CDR1 MGHRA and CDR2 YSYEKL. The CDR3 runs to 15 residues. The V gene lost 3 bases and the J gene lost 8 bases, with 14 bases spanning the gap. CDR3 nucleotides: TGCGCCAGCAGCCAGGGGGCACGGCCCGATTCACCCCTCCACTTT. It codes for CASSQGARPDSPLHF.

The chain carries TRBV7-9 and TRBJ2-5, with a possible D match to TRBD2 (5 bases). There are 19 residues in the CDR3. CDR1 and CDR2 from the germline V gene are SEHNR and FQNEAQ (reference sequence). Between the trimmed V and J ends, which lost 5 bases and 2 bases, there was a span of 27 bases. CDR3 sequence reads: CASSVPLWVRKPGQETQYF. CDR3 sequence (DNA): TGTGCCAGCAGCGTCCCCCTTTGGGTCCGGAAACCGGGGCAAGAGACCCAGTACTTC.

This clone was seen a single time. This chain uses TRBV6-1 with TRBJ1-6; no clear D gene. Looked up from germline, CDR1 is MNHNS and CDR2 is SASEGT. V lost 3 bases and J 7 bases, leaving 10 bases between the germline ends. The CDR3 totals 14 residues. CDR3 in amino acids: CASSDGESNSPLHF. The CDR3 nucleotides read TGTGCCAGCAGTGATGGGGAGTCGAATTCACCCCTCCACTTT.

The genes are TRBV3-1 (or the pseudogene TRBV3-2) and TRBJ1-6; no firm D call. The CDR3 runs 12 residues. The V gene lost 5 bases and the J gene lost 9 bases, with 8 bases spanning the gap. The germline V gene has CDR1 LGHDT and CDR2 YNNKEL (reference sequence). CDR3 region: CASSSWSSPLHF. The CDR3 DNA reads TGTGCCAGCAGCAGTTGGAGTTCACCCCTCCACTTT.

This rearrangement joins TRBV28 to TRBJ1-5; no clear D. The germline V gene encodes CDR1 MDHEN and CDR2 SYDVKM. CDR3 length: 15 amino acids. V was shortened by 5 bases and J by 3 bases, with 14 bases between the two germline ends. For the CDR3, the DNA is TGTGCCAGCAGTAGTACCGGGGAGGACAATCAGCCCCAGCATTTT. Translation gives CASSSTGEDNQPQHF.

V usage is TRBV19 and J usage is TRBJ2-2; perhaps TRBD2 as D (6 bases). This CDR3 region has 13 residues. Germline-derived CDR1 and CDR2 are LNHDA and SQIVND (reference sequence). V lost 6 bases and J lost 7, with 12 bases in between. CDR3 bases: TGTGCCAGTAGGAACGGACTATTCGGGGAGCTGTTTTTT. It specifies CASRNGLFGELFF.

This chain links TRBV19 with TRBJ1-5; 11 nucleotides agree with TRBD1. CDR3 length: 14 amino acids. The junction had 4 bases not matched to a gene; V was cut back by 6 bases and J by 6 bases. Per germline, CDR1 LNHDA and CDR2 SQIVND (reference sequence). In DNA, the CDR3 is TGTGCCAGTAGCGCCGGGACAGGGGGTCAGCCCCAGCATTTT. As protein: CASSAGTGGQPQHF.